These T cell receptor beta chains were read from a single sample in a study of blood T cell repertoires in COVID-19. Sequenced by immunoSEQ multiplex PCR; TCRdb stores in-frame clones only, minus some. The table has approximately 110,000 clones, approximately 90% seen once. Material: peripheral blood. These receptors came from a human donor in a cohort sampled during active COVID-19. The CDR3 runs from the conserved cysteine through the conserved F or W. Fields, in order: J gene, D gene, clone size, V gene, CDR3 DNA, CDR3 protein. D genes are given only for firm matches. Rows give clone size only sometimes, using once, few, many, or a class for an expanded clone.

J: TRBJ2-5
D: NA
size: NA
V: TRBV9
DNA: TGTGCCAGCAGCGTAGAGGGCCAGGGGTGGGAGACCCAGTACTTC
CDR3: CASSVEGQGWETQYF

J: TRBJ2-4
D: NA
size: NA
V: TRBV28
DNA: TGTGCCAGCAGTCCGGGGCCTGGACAGTACAAAAACATTCAGTACTTC
CDR3: CASSPGPGQYKNIQYF

J: TRBJ2-7
D: NA
size: NA
V: TRBV5-5
DNA: TGTGCCAGCAGCTTGGGGTCTAGCCCTACCTCCTACGAGCAGTACTTC
CDR3: CASSLGSSPTSYEQYF

J: TRBJ1-1
D: TRBD1
size: NA
V: TRBV7-6
DNA: TGTGCCAGCAGCCTTCCTCCGGGACAGATGAACACTGAAGCTTTCTTT
CDR3: CASSLPPGQMNTEAFF

J: TRBJ2-7
D: TRBD1
size: NA
V: TRBV6-5
DNA: TGTGCCAGCAGTCGAGAACCAGGGACAGGGAACGAGCAGTACTTC
CDR3: CASSREPGTGNEQYF

J: TRBJ2-7
D: NA
size: NA
V: TRBV2
DNA: TGTGCCAGCACCGACAGGCGCTACGAGCAGTACTTC
CDR3: CASTDRRYEQYF

J: TRBJ1-6
D: TRBD1
size: NA
V: TRBV6-1
DNA: TGTGCCAGCAGTGAAGCAGCAGGGACAGCCGCGAATTCACCCCTCCACTTT
CDR3: CASSEAAGTAANSPLHF

J: TRBJ1-4
D: NA
size: NA
V: TRBV12-3/TRBV12-4
DNA: TGTGCCAGCAGTTTAACTGATCAAAAACTGTTTTTT
CDR3: CASSLTDQKLFF

J: TRBJ1-3
D: TRBD1
size: NA
V: TRBV9
DNA: TGTGCCAGCAGCGGAGGATCGGGACAGTACTCTGGAAACACCATATATTTT
CDR3: CASSGGSGQYSGNTIYF

J: TRBJ2-7
D: NA
size: NA
V: TRBV2
DNA: TGTGCCAGCGGGGGAGGCAGCTACGAGCAGTACTTC
CDR3: CASGGGSYEQYF

J: TRBJ2-4
D: TRBD1
size: NA
V: TRBV7-3
DNA: TGTGCCAGCAGCCTCAACCGGGACAGCTTTCAGTACTTC
CDR3: CASSLNRDSFQYF

J: TRBJ2-3
D: TRBD2
size: NA
V: TRBV3-1/TRBV3-2
DNA: TGTGCCAGCAGCCAAGACACTAGCGACCTCACAGATACGCAGTATTTT
CDR3: CASSQDTSDLTDTQYF

J: TRBJ2-3
D: NA
size: once
V: TRBV7-9
DNA: TGTGCCAGCAGCTCCTCGACGGGGGATACGCAGTATTTT
CDR3: CASSSSTGDTQYF

J: TRBJ2-7
D: TRBD1
size: NA
V: TRBV4-3
DNA: TGCGCCAGCAGCCAAGAATTATTGGGACAGGGTGTCTACGAGCAGTACTTC
CDR3: CASSQELLGQGVYEQYF

J: TRBJ2-3
D: TRBD2
size: NA
V: TRBV6-6
DNA: TGTGCCAGCAGTCGGACTAGCGGCTACACAGATACGCAGTATTTT
CDR3: CASSRTSGYTDTQYF

J: TRBJ1-6
D: NA
size: NA
V: TRBV5-4
DNA: TGTGCCAGCAGCTCCCTGGGGGCAGGGTCGGGGTCACCCCTCCACTTT
CDR3: CASSSLGAGSGSPLHF

J: TRBJ1-5
D: NA
size: NA
V: TRBV19
DNA: TGTGCCAGTAGTATAATCACAGGTGGGTTATCCAATCAGCCCCAGCATTTT
CDR3: CASSIITGGLSNQPQHF

J: TRBJ1-5
D: NA
size: NA
V: TRBV19
DNA: TGTGCCAGTAGTATCGGGACACCAAATCAGCCCCAGCATTTT
CDR3: CASSIGTPNQPQHF

J: TRBJ2-5
D: TRBD1
size: NA
V: TRBV7-2
DNA: TGTGCCAGCAGCTCGTGGACAGGGGGCGCGGAGACCCAGTACTTC
CDR3: CASSSWTGGAETQYF

J: TRBJ2-3
D: TRBD1
size: NA
V: TRBV11-1
DNA: TGTGCCAGCAGCTTCCGGGACAGGGCCGGCGCAGATACGCAGTATTTT
CDR3: CASSFRDRAGADTQYF

J: TRBJ2-5
D: TRBD2
size: NA
V: TRBV27
DNA: TGTGCCAGCAGTCCCCTAACGGGACTAAACAAAGAGACCCAGTACTTC
CDR3: CASSPLTGLNKETQYF

J: TRBJ2-7
D: TRBD1
size: NA
V: TRBV7-9
DNA: TGTGCCAGCAGCTCCCGGGACAGGGGGGACCCCTACGAGCAGTACTTC
CDR3: CASSSRDRGDPYEQYF

J: TRBJ2-7
D: NA
size: NA
V: TRBV7-2
DNA: TGTGCCAGCAGCGGTGGACAGTCATCCTACGAGCAGTACTTC
CDR3: CASSGGQSSYEQYF

J: TRBJ2-3
D: TRBD1
size: once
V: TRBV5-4
DNA: TGTGCCAGCAGCCGGGACAGACAAACGGGGAGGCAGTATTTT
CDR3: CASSRDRQTGRQYF

J: TRBJ2-1
D: TRBD1
size: NA
V: TRBV7-9
DNA: TGTGCCAGCAGCTTGGCCGGACAGGGAATCTATGAGCAGTTCTTC
CDR3: CASSLAGQGIYEQFF

J: TRBJ1-5
D: NA
size: NA
V: TRBV4-2
DNA: TGTGCCAGCAGCCAAGAACAGGGAAGCCAGCCCCAGCATTTT
CDR3: CASSQEQGSQPQHF

J: TRBJ1-1
D: NA
size: NA
V: TRBV27
DNA: TGTGCCAGCTCCCTCAAACGGAGGGGCAGGGATTTCACTGAAGCTTTCTTT
CDR3: CASSLKRRGRDFTEAFF

J: TRBJ2-7
D: NA
size: few
V: TRBV6-2/TRBV6-3
DNA: TGTGCCAGCAGTTATCTCTCCAGGGCCGAGCAGTACTTC
CDR3: CASSYLSRAEQYF

J: TRBJ1-4
D: NA
size: NA
V: TRBV7-2
DNA: TGTGCCAGCAGCCAATCGGGTGTTAATGAAAAACTGTTTTTT
CDR3: CASSQSGVNEKLFF

J: TRBJ2-3
D: NA
size: NA
V: TRBV5-4
DNA: TGTGCCAGCAGCTTGGACAGGGTCACAGATACGCAGTATTTT
CDR3: CASSLDRVTDTQYF

J: TRBJ2-7
D: TRBD1
size: NA
V: TRBV4-2
DNA: TGTGCCAGCAGCCAGCTGACAGGGGCCTACGAGCAGTACTTC
CDR3: CASSQLTGAYEQYF

J: TRBJ1-6
D: TRBD1
size: NA
V: TRBV11-3
DNA: TGTGCCAGCAGCTTAGGACAGGGGGCAAACCGGTATTCACCCCTCCACTTT
CDR3: CASSLGQGANRYSPLHF

J: TRBJ1-4
D: NA
size: NA
V: TRBV28
DNA: TGTGCCAGCAGCCCCGGGGGGGCAGAGGGTGAAAAACTGTTTTTT
CDR3: CASSPGGAEGEKLFF

J: TRBJ1-1
D: TRBD1
size: NA
V: TRBV7-2
DNA: TGTGCCAGCAGCTTAGAACAGGGGGTGAACACTGAAGCTTTCTTT
CDR3: CASSLEQGVNTEAFF

J: TRBJ2-1
D: NA
size: NA
V: TRBV18
DNA: TGTGCCAGCTCACCACCGATGCGTCAGCAGTTCTTC
CDR3: CASSPPMRQQFF

J: TRBJ1-6
D: NA
size: NA
V: TRBV10-1
DNA: TGCGCCAGCAGTGAAGGACAGAAAGCTTCGGCCCTCCACTTT
CDR3: CASSEGQKASALHF

J: TRBJ2-7
D: NA
size: NA
V: TRBV15
DNA: TGTGCCACCAGCAGGGAGGGTGGTAGCTCCTACGAGCAGTACTTC
CDR3: CATSREGGSSYEQYF

J: TRBJ2-7
D: NA
size: NA
V: TRBV27
DNA: TGTGCCAGCAGTTTAGGGGAGCCCTACGAGCAGTACTTC
CDR3: CASSLGEPYEQYF

J: TRBJ2-5
D: NA
size: once
V: TRBV25-1
DNA: TGTGCCAGCAGTGCCCCGGTAGCGCTTCAAGAGACCCAGTACTTC
CDR3: CASSAPVALQETQYF

J: TRBJ1-1
D: TRBD1
size: NA
V: TRBV15
DNA: TGTGCCACCAGCGGGACAGATTGGTCTATAGGAGCTTTCTTT
CDR3: CATSGTDWSIGAFF

J: TRBJ2-7
D: TRBD2
size: NA
V: TRBV6-2/TRBV6-3
DNA: TGTGCCAGCAGTTTGACTAGCGGGGGTCCCTACGAGCAGTACTTC
CDR3: CASSLTSGGPYEQYF

J: TRBJ1-1
D: TRBD1
size: NA
V: TRBV11-2
DNA: TGTGCCAGCAGCACACAGGGGGAGGAAGACACTGAAGCTTTCTTT
CDR3: CASSTQGEEDTEAFF

J: TRBJ2-7
D: TRBD2
size: NA
V: TRBV19
DNA: TGTGCCAGTAGTAAGCTGAGCGGGAGTCGAACCTACGAGCAGTACTTC
CDR3: CASSKLSGSRTYEQYF

J: TRBJ1-1
D: NA
size: NA
V: TRBV7-9
DNA: TGTGCCAGCTCAGGGCAGGCCTTGGGAGAAGCTTTCTTT
CDR3: CASSGQALGEAFF

J: TRBJ2-1
D: TRBD1
size: NA
V: TRBV9
DNA: TGTGCCAGCAGCGGCGGACAGGGGGCGAATGAGCAGTTCTTC
CDR3: CASSGGQGANEQFF